This T cell receptor (beta chain) was found in a study of cytomegalovirus exposure and HLA in healthy donors. It was with 60 Vbeta and 13 Jbeta primers that the PCR ran. The data were produced by immunoSEQ multiplex PCR, yet TCRdb's version contains in-frame clones alone and is incomplete. Of under 200,000 clones in the sample, roughly 80% are singletons; the top ten hold about 1.8%. For this clone: Its antigen is not identified.

CDR1 is KGHSH and CDR2 is LQKENI in the germline V gene. There are 17 residues in the CDR3. V was clipped by 4 bases and J by 0 bases, with 16 bases between them. Study-level findings and limits: Many donors shared some public TCRs, even though most TCR sequences were rare. Overall, roughly 170 TCR beta chains were annotated as cytomegalovirus-associated.

This chain links TRBV18 with TRBJ1-3, with a tentative D call TRBD1 (6 bases). The sequencing input was PBMCs. This TCR was recovered from a woman aged 18-29 years in good health and CMV-seronegative. CDR3 sequence: CASSQSNGQSSGNTIYF. Here the CDR3 DNA reads TGTGCCAGCTCACAATCCAATGGACAGAGCTCTGGAAACACCATATATTTT.